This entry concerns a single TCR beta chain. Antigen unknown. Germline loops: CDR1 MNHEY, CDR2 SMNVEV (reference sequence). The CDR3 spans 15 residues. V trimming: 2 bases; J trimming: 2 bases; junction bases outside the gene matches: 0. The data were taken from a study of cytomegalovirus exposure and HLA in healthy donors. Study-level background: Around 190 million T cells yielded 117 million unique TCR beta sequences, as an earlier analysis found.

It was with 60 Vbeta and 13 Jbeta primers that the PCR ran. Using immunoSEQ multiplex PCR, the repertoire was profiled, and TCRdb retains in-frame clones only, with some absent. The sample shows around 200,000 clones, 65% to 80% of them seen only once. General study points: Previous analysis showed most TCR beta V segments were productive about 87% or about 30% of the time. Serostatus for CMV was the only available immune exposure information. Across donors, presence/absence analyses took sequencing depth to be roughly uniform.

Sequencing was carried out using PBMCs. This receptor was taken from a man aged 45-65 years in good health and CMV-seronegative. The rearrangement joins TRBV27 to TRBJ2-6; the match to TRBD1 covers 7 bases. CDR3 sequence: CASSLTGAGANVLTF. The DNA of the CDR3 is TGTGCCAGCAGTTTAACAGGGGCTGGGGCCAACGTCCTGACTTTC.